This T cell receptor (beta chain) was sequenced in a study of post-analysis software for immune sequencing data. General observations from the study: Samples prepared in the same batch strongly co-clustered by F measure. When patients were compared with controls, five TRBV segments were more frequent, TRBV5-6, TRBV5-1 and TRBV20-1 among them.

Carried by the TCR beta cDNA libraries were unique molecular identifiers. TCRdb used MiXCR to reprocess the PCR reads, holding one entry per CDR3 protein. The sample lists hundreds of thousands of distinct CDR3 sequences, 59% occurring once. The germline V gene encodes CDR1 SGHTA and CDR2 FQGTGA. The CDR3 extends over 16 amino acids. V trimming: 1 base; J trimming: 0 bases; junction bases outside the gene matches: 5. Concerning this clonotype: Its specificity is not known.

This clonotype was obtained from a girl aged 2 to 10 with multiple sclerosis. Sequencing input: blood. The chain is built from TRBV7-3 and TRBJ2-7, with 8 bases that match TRBD1. CDR3 amino acids: CASSLMAQGDSYEQYF. The DNA of the CDR3 is TGTGCCAGCAGCTTAATGGCACAGGGGGACTCCTACGAGCAGTACTTC.